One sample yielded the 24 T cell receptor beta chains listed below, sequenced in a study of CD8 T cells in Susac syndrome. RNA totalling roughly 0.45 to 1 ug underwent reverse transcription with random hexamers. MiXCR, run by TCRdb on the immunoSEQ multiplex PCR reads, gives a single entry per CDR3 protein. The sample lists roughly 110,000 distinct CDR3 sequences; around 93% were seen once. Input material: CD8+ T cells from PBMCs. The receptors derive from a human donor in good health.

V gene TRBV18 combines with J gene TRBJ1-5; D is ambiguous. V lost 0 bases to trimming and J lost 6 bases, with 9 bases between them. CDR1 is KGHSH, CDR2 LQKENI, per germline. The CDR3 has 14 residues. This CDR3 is CASSPPGEAQPQHF. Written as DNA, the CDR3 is TGTGCCAGCTCACCACCCGGGGAGGCTCAGCCCCAGCATTTT.

The CDR3 loop is CASSRGASGAGANTGELFF. DNA for the CDR3: TGTGCCAGCAGCCGAGGGGCTAGCGGAGCTGGGGCGAACACCGGGGAGCTGTTTTTT. The rearrangement joins TRBV7-3 to TRBJ2-2; 7 bases match TRBD2. Trimming took 5 bases from V and 0 from J; bases not matched to a gene: 15. This CDR3 spans 19 amino acids. Germline V gene sequence: CDR1 SGHTA, CDR2 FQGTGA.

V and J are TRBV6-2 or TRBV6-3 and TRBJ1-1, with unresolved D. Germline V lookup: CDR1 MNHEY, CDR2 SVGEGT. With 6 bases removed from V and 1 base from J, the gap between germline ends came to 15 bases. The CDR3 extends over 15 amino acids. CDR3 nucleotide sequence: TGTGCCAGCAGATCCCGGAACAGAGCGAACACTGAAGCTTTCTTT. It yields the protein CASRSRNRANTEAFF.

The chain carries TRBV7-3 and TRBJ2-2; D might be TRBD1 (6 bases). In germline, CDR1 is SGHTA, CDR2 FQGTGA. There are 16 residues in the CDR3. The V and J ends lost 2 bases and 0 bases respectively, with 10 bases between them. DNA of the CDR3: TGTGCCAGCAGCTTAGGGACATTAACGAACACCGGGGAGCTGTTTTTT. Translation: CASSLGTLTNTGELFF.

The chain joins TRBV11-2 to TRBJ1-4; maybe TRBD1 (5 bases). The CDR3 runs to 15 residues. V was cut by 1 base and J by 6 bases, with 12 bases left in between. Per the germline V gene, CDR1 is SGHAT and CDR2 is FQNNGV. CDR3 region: CASSLVHLGDEKLFF. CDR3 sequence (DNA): TGTGCCAGCAGCTTAGTACATTTGGGGGATGAAAAACTGTTTTTT.

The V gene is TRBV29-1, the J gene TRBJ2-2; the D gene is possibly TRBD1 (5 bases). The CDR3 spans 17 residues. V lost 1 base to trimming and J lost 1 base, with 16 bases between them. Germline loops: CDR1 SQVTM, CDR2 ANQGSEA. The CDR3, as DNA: TGCAGCGTTGAAGTAGGGGCAGACCCCTTGAACACCGGGGAGCTGTTTTTT. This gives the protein CSVEVGADPLNTGELFF.

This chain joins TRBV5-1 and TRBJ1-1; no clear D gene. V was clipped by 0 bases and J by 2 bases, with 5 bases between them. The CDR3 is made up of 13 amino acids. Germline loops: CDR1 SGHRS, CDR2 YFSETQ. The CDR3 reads CASSLEINTEAFF. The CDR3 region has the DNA TGCGCCAGCAGCTTGGAGATAAACACTGAAGCTTTCTTT. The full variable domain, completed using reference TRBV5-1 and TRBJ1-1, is KAGVTQTPRYLIKTRGQQVTLSCSPISGHRSVSWYQQTPGQGLQFLFEYFSETQRNKGNFPGRFSGRQFSNSRSEMNVSTLELGDSALYLCASSLEINTEAFFGQGTRLTVV.

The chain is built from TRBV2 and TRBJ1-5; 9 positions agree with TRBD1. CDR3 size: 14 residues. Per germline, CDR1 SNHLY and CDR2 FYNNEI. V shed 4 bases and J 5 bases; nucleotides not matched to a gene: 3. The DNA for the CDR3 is TGTGCCAGCAGTGTGGGACAGGGATATCAGCCCCAGCATTTT. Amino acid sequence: CASSVGQGYQPQHF.

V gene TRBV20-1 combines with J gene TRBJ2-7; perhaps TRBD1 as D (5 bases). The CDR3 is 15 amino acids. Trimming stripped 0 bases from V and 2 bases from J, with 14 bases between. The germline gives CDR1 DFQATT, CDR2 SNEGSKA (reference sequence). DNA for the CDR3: TGCAGTGCTAGAGATAGCAGGGCCCTCACCTACGAGCAGTACTTC. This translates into CSARDSRALTYEQYF.

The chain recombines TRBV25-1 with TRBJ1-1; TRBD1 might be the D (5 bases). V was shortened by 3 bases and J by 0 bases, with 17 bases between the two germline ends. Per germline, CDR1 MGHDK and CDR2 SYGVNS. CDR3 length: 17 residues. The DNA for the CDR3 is TGTGCCAGCAGTGAGGGGACGCTCAGGGTAATGAACACTGAAGCTTTCTTT. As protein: CASSEGTLRVMNTEAFF.

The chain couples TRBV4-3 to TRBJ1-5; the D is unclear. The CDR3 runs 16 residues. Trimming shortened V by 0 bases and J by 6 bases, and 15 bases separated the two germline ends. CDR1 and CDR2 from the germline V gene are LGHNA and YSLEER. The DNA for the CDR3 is TGCGCCAGCAGCCAAGAGTTCTCGGGGTTCTCTCAGCCCCAGCATTTT. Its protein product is CASSQEFSGFSQPQHF.

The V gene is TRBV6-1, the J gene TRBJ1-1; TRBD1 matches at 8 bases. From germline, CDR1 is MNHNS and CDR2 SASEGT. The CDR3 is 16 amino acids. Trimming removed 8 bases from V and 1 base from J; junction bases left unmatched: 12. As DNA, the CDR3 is TGTGCCAGCCACCCTGGACGGGACAGGACGAACACTGAAGCTTTCTTT. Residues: CASHPGRDRTNTEAFF.

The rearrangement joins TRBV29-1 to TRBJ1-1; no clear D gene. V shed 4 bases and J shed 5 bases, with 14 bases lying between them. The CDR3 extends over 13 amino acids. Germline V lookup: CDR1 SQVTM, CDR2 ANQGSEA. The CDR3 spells CSVAWAGGTEAFF. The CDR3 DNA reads TGCAGCGTTGCATGGGCAGGCGGAACTGAAGCTTTCTTT.

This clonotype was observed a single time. The CDR3 loop reads CAISADSGRRDTEAFF. CDR3 DNA sequence: TGTGCCATCAGTGCTGACTCCGGGCGTAGAGACACTGAAGCTTTCTTT. This chain joins TRBV10-3 and TRBJ1-1, with D uncertain. V lost 4 bases to trimming and J lost 3 bases, with 18 bases between them. The CDR3 loop spans 16 amino acids. The V gene's germline CDR1 is ENHRY and CDR2 SYGVKD.

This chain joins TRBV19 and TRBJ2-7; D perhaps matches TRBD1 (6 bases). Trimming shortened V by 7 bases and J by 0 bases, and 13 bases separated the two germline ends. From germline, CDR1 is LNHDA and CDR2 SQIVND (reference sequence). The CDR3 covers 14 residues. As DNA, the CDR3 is TGTGCCAGTACCCCTGGGGGCAGCTCCTACGAGCAGTACTTC. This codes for CASTPGGSSYEQYF.

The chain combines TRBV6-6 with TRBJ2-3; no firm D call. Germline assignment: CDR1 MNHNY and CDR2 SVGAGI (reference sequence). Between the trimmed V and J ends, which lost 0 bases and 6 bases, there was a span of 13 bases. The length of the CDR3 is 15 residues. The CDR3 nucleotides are TGTGCCAGCAGTTACTCGGGCCCGCCCACCGATACGCAGTATTTT. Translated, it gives CASSYSGPPTDTQYF.

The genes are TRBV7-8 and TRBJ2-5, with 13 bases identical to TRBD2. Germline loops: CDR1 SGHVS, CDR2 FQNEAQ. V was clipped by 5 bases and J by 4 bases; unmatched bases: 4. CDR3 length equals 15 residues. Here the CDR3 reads CASSTSGGGAETQYF. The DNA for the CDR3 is TGTGCCAGCAGCACTAGCGGGGGGGGAGCAGAGACCCAGTACTTC. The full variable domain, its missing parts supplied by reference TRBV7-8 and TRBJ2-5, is GAGVSQSPRYKVAKRGQDVALRCDPISGHVSLFWYQQALGQGPEFLTYFQNEAQLDKSGLPSDRFFAERPEGSVSTLKIQRTQQEDSAVYLCASSTSGGGAETQYFGPGTRLLVL.

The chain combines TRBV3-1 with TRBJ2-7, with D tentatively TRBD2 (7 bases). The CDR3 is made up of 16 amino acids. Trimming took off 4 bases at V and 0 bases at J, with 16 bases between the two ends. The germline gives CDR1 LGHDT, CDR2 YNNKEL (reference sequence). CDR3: CASSPLRRGHSYEQYF. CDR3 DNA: TGTGCCAGCAGCCCGCTAAGGCGGGGGCACTCCTACGAGCAGTACTTC.

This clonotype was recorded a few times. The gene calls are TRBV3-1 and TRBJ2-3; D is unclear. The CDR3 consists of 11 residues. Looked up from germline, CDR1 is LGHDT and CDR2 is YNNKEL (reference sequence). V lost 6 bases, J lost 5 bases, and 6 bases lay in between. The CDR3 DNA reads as TGTGCCAGCAGTCTAGAAGATACGCAGTATTTT. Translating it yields CASSLEDTQYF.

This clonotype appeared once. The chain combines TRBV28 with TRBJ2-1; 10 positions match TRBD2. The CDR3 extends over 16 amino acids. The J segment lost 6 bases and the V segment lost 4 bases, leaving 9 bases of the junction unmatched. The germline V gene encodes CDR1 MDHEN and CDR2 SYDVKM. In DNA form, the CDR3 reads TGTGCCAGCAGTTCCCTCCGACTAGCGGGCACCAATGAGCAGTTCTTC. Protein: CASSSLRLAGTNEQFF.

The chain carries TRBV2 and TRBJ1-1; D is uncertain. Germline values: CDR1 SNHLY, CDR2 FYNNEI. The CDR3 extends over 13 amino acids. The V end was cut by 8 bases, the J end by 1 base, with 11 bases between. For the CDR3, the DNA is TGTGCCAGCCCGGTTTTTAAGAACACTGAAGCTTTCTTT. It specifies CASPVFKNTEAFF.

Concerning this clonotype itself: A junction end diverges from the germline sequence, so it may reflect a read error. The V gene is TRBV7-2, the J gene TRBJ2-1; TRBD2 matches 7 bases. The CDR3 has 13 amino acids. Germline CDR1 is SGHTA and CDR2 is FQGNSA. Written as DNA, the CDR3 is TGTGCCAGCAGCTCACGTATGGCGGGGGTGCCCATCTTC. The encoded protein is CASSSRMAGVPIF.

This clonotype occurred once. DNA for the CDR3: TGCAGTGCTAGAGATTTTTTAGCGGTGAGCTCCTACAATGAGCAGTTCTTC. Encoded protein: CSARDFLAVSSYNEQFF. The chain has TRBV20-1 and TRBJ2-1, with D perhaps matching TRBD2 (6 bases). Germline CDR1 DFQATT, CDR2 SNEGSKA (reference sequence). The CDR3 consists of 17 residues. Trimming stripped 0 bases from V and 0 bases from J, with 15 bases between.

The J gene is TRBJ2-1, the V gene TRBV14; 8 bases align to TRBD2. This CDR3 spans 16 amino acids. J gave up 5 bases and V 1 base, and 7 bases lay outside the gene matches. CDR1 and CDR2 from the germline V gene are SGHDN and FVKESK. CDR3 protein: CASSQAPGLGDNEQFF. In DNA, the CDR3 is TGTGCCAGCAGCCAAGCCCCGGGACTAGGCGACAATGAGCAGTTCTTC.